The rows below give T cell receptor beta chains drawn from one sample of a study of PD-1 blockade in classical Hodgkin lymphoma. Libraries were prepared by immunoSEQ multiplex PCR; TCRdb keeps only in-frame clonotypes and omits some of them. The table lists about 100,000 clones, roughly 89% of them singletons. Sequencing was performed on peripheral blood mononuclear cells (PBMCs), taken before the second cycle of nivolumab. Source of these receptors: a human donor with classical Hodgkin lymphoma. Both conserved end residues are part of each CDR3. D genes are given only for firm matches. For some rows the clone size is stated as once, few or many, or as a class when expanded; others skip it.

d_call	v_call	j_call	clone_size	cdr3_nt	cdr3_aa
TRBD1	TRBV9	TRBJ1-2	once	TGTGCCAGCAGCGTAGGGGGACAGGGGTACGAGGGCTACACCTTC	CASSVGGQGYEGYTF
-	TRBV6-1	TRBJ1-3	once	TGTGCCAGCAGTGAAGGGCCCTTCTCTGGAAACACCATATATTTT	CASSEGPFSGNTIYF
TRBD2	TRBV5-1	TRBJ2-3	-	TGCGCCAGCAGCTTGGGTAGTAGCGGGGGCTTCACAGATACGCAGTATTTT	CASSLGSSGGFTDTQYF
-	TRBV4-2	TRBJ2-2	-	TGTGCCAGCAGCCAAGTTCTGGGGGACACCGGGGAGCTGTTTTTT	CASSQVLGDTGELFF
-	TRBV5-6	TRBJ1-1	-	TGTGCCAGCAGCTTATGGGGAGCGAACACTGAAGCTTTCTTT	CASSLWGANTEAFF
-	TRBV30	TRBJ1-1	-	TGTGCCTGGAGGGTACCGGCGGGGGGCAGAACTTTCTTT	CAWRVPAGGRTFF
-	TRBV30	TRBJ2-1	-	TGTGCCTGGGGGGCGGAGGGAGTGCAGTTCTTC	CAWGAEGVQFF
-	TRBV21-1	TRBJ2-1	-	TGTGCCAGCAGCAAAATTTTCATATCTCGGGACGCTTGCTATGAGCAGTTCTTC	CASSKIFISRDACYEQFF
-	TRBV27	TRBJ1-4	few	TGTGCCAGCAGTTTAGGGTACCGCCCTTTAGAAAAACTGTTTTTT	CASSLGYRPLEKLFF
-	TRBV30	TRBJ2-5	-	TGTGCGCACACTTTCCGAGCCTCGGGAGAGACCCAGTACTTC	CAHTFRASGETQYF
-	TRBV10-3	TRBJ1-2	-	TGTGCCATCAGTGAGTCTTTCAACTATGGCTACACCTTC	CAISESFNYGYTF
-	TRBV30	TRBJ1-5	-	TGTGCCTGGAGTGTACCAAGCCCCCGGCAGGACCAGCCCCAGCATTTT	CAWSVPSPRQDQPQHF
-	TRBV7-8	TRBJ2-4	-	TGTGCCAGCAGCTTAGCCCAGAGTGGAGCCAAAAACATTCAGTACTTC	CASSLAQSGAKNIQYF
-	TRBV5-1	TRBJ2-5	-	TGCGCCAGCAGCTTGTCAGGGGAAGAGACCCAGTACTTC	CASSLSGEETQYF
TRBD1	TRBV5-4	TRBJ1-2	-	TGTGCCAGCAGCTATAACAGGGGAAGAGATGGCTACACCTTC	CASSYNRGRDGYTF
-	TRBV9	TRBJ2-1	-	TGTGCCAGCAGCGTAGCTGTGGGGGACCCCTACAATGAGCAGTTCTTC	CASSVAVGDPYNEQFF
-	TRBV4-3	TRBJ2-5	-	TGCGCCAGCAGCCAAGGCAGGGAAGAGACCCAGTACTTC	CASSQGREETQYF
TRBD1	TRBV7-2	TRBJ2-7	-	TGTGCCAGCAGCTGGGATCGGACAGGGGGCTACGAGCAGTACTTC	CASSWDRTGGYEQYF
TRBD1	TRBV5-4	TRBJ2-5	-	TGTGCCAGCAGCTCGGGGACAGGGGGAGAGACCCAGTACTTC	CASSSGTGGETQYF
-	TRBV6-5	TRBJ1-4	-	TGTGCCAGCAGCTCCAGGGTTGCAACTAATGAAAAACTGTTTTTT	CASSSRVATNEKLFF
-	TRBV12-5	TRBJ2-3	-	TGTGCTAGTGTGCTACGGACCAGGGGGGGGTACCCGGATACGCAGTATTTT	CASVLRTRGGYPDTQYF
-	TRBV5-1	TRBJ1-1	-	TGCGCCAGCAGCTTGATTGGGGCAGGGGTGTTGAACACTGAAGCTTTCTTT	CASSLIGAGVLNTEAFF
TRBD2	TRBV5-4	TRBJ2-1	-	TGTGCCAGCAGCGGGGGGGGTAGAAATGAGCAGTTCTTC	CASSGGGRNEQFF
-	TRBV19	TRBJ1-5	-	TGTGCCAGTAGTGGTCCGGGGGGATTTAGCAATCAGCCCCAGCATTTT	CASSGPGGFSNQPQHF
-	TRBV6-6	TRBJ1-1	-	TGTGCCAGCAGTTACGGGATTACAGGACCCCCTGAAGGCTTT	CASSYGITGPPEGF
-	TRBV14	TRBJ2-7	-	TGTGCCAGCAGCCAAGACGATTTCGGAGGGTATAAGCAGTACTTC	CASSQDDFGGYKQYF
TRBD2	TRBV5-4	TRBJ2-3	-	TGTGCCAGCAGCTTGGCCAGGACTAGCGGGGGGAGGACAGATACGCAGTATTTT	CASSLARTSGGRTDTQYF